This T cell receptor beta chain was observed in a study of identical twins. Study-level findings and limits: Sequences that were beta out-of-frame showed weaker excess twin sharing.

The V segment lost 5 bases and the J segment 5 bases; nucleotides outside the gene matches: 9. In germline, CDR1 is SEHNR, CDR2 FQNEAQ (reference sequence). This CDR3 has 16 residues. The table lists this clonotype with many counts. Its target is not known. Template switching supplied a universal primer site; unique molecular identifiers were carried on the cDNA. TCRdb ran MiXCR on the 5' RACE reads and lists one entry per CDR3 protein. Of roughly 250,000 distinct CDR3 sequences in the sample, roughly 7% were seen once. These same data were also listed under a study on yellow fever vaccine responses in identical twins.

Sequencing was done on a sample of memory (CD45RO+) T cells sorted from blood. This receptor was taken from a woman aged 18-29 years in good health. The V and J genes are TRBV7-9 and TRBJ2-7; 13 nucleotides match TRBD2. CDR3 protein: CASSLPTSGRADEQYF. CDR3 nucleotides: TGTGCCAGCAGCCTACCTACTAGCGGGAGGGCGGACGAGCAGTACTTC.